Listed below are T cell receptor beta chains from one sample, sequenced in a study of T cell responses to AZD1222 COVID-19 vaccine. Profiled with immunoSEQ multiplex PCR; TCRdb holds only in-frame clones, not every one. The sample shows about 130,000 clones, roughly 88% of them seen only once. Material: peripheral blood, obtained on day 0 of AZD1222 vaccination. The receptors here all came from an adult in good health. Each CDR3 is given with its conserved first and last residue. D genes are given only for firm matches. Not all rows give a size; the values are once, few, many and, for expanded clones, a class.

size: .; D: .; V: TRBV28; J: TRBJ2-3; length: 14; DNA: TGTGCCAGCAGAGACGTATCTAGCACAGATACGCAGTATTTT; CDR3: CASRDVSSTDTQYF
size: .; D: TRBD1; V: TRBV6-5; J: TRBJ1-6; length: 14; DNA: TGTGCCAGCAGGACAGGGCTCAGCAATTCACCCCTCCACTTT; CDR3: CASRTGLSNSPLHF
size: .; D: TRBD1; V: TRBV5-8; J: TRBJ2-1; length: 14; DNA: TGTGCCAGCAGCTCGACCCTGACAGGGAGTGAGCAGTTCTTC; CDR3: CASSSTLTGSEQFF
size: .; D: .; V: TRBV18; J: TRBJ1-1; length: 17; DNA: TGTGCCAGCTCACCACCTCTCAGCCAAGCGGTGAACACTGAAGCTTTCTTT; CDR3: CASSPPLSQAVNTEAFF
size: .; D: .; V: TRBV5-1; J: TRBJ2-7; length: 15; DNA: TGCGCCAGCAGCTTGGAACAGACGACTTACTACGAGCAGTACTTC; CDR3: CASSLEQTTYYEQYF
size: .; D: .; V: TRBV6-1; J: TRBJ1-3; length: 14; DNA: TGTGCCAGCAGTTTTAGGGAAAGGGGAAACACCATATATTTT; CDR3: CASSFRERGNTIYF
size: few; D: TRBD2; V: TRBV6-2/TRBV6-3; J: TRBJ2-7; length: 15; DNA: TGTGCCAGCAGTTACGGGACTAGCGGGGTCTACGAGCAGTACTTC; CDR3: CASSYGTSGVYEQYF
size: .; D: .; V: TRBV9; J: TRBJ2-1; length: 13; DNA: TGTGCCAGCAAGGATAGCTCCTACAATGAGCAGTTCTTC; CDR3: CASKDSSYNEQFF
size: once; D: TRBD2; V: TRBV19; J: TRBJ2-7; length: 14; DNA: TGTGCCACAACTAGCGGGGGGGCTCCCTACGAGCAGTACTTC; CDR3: CATTSGGAPYEQYF
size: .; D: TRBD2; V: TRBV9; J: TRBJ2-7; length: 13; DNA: TGTGCCAGCAGTACGGGGGGCTCCTACGAGCAGTACTTC; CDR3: CASSTGGSYEQYF
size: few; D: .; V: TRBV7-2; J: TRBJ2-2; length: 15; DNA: TGTGCCAGCAGTCAAACCGGGACCCGGGCCGGGGAGCTGTTTTTT; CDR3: CASSQTGTRAGELFF
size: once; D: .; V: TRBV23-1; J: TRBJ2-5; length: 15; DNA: TGCGCCAGCAGTCACCCTGGACTGCGCCAAGAGACCCAGTACTTC; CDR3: CASSHPGLRQETQYF
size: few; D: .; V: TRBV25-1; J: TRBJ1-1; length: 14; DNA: TGTGCCAGCAGTCTGCGGACAGAAGGGGACGAAGCTTTCTTT; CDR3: CASSLRTEGDEAFF
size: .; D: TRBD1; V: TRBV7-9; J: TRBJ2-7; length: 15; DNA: TGTGCCAGCACCCCCTCCGGGACAGGGGCCGACGAGCAGTACTTC; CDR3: CASTPSGTGADEQYF
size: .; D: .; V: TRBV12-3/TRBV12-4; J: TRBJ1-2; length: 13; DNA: TGTGCCAGCAGTTTGGGGGCACTGTCTGGCTACACCTTC; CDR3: CASSLGALSGYTF
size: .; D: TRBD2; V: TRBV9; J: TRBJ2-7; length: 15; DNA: TGTGCCAGCAGCATCAGCGGACTAGCGGGTTACGAGCAGTACTTC; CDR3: CASSISGLAGYEQYF
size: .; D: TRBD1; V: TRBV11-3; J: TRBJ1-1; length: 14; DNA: TGTGCCAGCAGCCCCCGGGAGGGGGCAGGTGAAGCTTTCTTT; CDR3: CASSPREGAGEAFF
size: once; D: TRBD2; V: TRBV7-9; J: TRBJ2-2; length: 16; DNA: TGTGCCAGCAGCGTTACTAGCGGGAGAGGGTCCGGGGAGCTGTTTTTT; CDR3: CASSVTSGRGSGELFF
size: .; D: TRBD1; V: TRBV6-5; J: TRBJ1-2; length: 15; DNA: TGTGCCAGCAGGTCGGGACAGCAAACGTACTATGGCTACACCTTC; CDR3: CASRSGQQTYYGYTF
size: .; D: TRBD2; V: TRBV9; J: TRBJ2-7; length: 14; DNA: TGTGCCAGCAGCGTAGCTAGCGGCTCCTACGAGCAGTACTTC; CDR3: CASSVASGSYEQYF
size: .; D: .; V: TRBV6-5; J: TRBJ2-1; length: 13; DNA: TGTGCCGGCAGTTACTCGAAATACAATGAGCAGTTCTTC; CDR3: CAGSYSKYNEQFF
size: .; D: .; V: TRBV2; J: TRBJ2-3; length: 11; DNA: TGTGCCAGCAGGGGAACAGATACGCAGTATTTT; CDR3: CASRGTDTQYF
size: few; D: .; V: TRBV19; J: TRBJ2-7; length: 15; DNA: TGTGCCAGTAGTATCGACGGAAGGGTTTCCTACGAGCAGTACTTC; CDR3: CASSIDGRVSYEQYF
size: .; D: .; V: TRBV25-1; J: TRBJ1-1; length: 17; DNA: TGTGCCAGCAGTGAATATAGCACGGCTTTAGTGAACACTGAAGCTTTCTTT; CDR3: CASSEYSTALVNTEAFF
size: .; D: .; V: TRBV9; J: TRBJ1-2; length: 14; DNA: TGTGCCAGCAGCGTAGTCACTGGTGGTCGTGGCTACACCTTC; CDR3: CASSVVTGGRGYTF
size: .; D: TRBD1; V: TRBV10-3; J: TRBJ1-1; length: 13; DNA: TGTGCCATCAGGACAGGGGGGAACACTGAAGCTTTCTTT; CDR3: CAIRTGGNTEAFF
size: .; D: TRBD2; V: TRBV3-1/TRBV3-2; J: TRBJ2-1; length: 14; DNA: TGTGCCAGCAGCCAAGGGCTAGCGGTAGGTGAGCAGTTCTTC; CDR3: CASSQGLAVGEQFF
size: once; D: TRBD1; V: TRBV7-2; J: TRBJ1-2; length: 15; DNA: TGTGCCAGCACCTCCGGGACAGGCACTAACTATGGCTACACCTTC; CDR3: CASTSGTGTNYGYTF
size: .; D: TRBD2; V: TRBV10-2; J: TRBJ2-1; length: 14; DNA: TGCGCCAGCAGTGAGTCACTAGCGGGGAGTGAGCAGTTCTTC; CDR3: CASSESLAGSEQFF
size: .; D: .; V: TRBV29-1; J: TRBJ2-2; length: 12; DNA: TGCAGCGCCGGTTGGGGCACCGGGGAGCTGTTTTTT; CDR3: CSAGWGTGELFF
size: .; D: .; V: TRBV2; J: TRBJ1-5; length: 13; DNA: TGTGCCAGCAGGCCAGGTAGCAATCAGCCCCAGCATTTT; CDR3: CASRPGSNQPQHF
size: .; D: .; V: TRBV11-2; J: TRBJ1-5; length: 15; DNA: TGTGCCAGCAGCTTAGGCACAGCGCTCAATCAGCCCCAGCATTTT; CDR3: CASSLGTALNQPQHF
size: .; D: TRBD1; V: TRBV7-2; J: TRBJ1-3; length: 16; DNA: TGTGCCAGCAGCTCCGGACAGGGGAGGTCTGGAAACACCATATATTTT; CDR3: CASSSGQGRSGNTIYF
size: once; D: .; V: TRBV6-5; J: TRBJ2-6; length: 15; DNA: TGTGCCAGCAGAAGGACAGCTCAAGGGGCCAACGTCCTGACTTTC; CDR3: CASRRTAQGANVLTF
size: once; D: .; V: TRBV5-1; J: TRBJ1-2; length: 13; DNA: TGCGCCAGCAGCTTGAGGGAATTCTATGGCTACACCTTC; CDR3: CASSLREFYGYTF
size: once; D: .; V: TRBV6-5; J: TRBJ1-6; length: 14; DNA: TGTGCCAGCAGTTACGGGGATAGAGGCTCACCCCTCCACTTT; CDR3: CASSYGDRGSPLHF
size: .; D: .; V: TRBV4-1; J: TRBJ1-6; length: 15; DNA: TGCGCCAGCAGCCAAGCCGGATATCTTAATTCACCCCTCCACTTT; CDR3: CASSQAGYLNSPLHF
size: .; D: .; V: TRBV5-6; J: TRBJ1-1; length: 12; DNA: TGTGCCAGCAGCTTGGCCGTTGACAAGCAGATCTTT; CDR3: CASSLAVDKQIF
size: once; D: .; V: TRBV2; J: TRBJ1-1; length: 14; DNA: TGTGCCAGCAGTGAAAAGCAAGGGAAGGCTGAAGCTTTCTTT; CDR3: CASSEKQGKAEAFF
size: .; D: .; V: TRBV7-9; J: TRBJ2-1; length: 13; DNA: TGTGCCAGCAGCTTAGGATGGGCCCAGGAGCAGTTCTTC; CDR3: CASSLGWAQEQFF
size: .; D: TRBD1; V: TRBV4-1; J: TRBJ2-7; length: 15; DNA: TGCGCCAGCAGCCCCGGACAGGGGGCCCTCTACGAGCAGTACTTC; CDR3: CASSPGQGALYEQYF
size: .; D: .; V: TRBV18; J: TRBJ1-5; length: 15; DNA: TGTGCCAGCTCACCACCCCACAGGGGCAATCAGCCCCAGCATTTT; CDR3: CASSPPHRGNQPQHF
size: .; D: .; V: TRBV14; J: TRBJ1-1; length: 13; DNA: TGTGCCAGCAGCCCACAGGGGAACACTGAAGCTTTCTTT; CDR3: CASSPQGNTEAFF
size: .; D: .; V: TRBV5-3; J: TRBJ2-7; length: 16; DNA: TGTGCCAGAAGCCTTTGCCTCGGGAGTTGTTGGTACGAGCAGTACTTC; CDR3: CARSLCLGSCWYEQYF
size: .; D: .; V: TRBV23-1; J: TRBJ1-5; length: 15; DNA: TGCGCCAGCAGTCAATCAGGCAGTAGCAATCAGCCCCAGCATTTT; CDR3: CASSQSGSSNQPQHF
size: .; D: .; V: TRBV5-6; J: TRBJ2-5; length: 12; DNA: TGTGCCAGCATGAGGGTTCAAGAGACCCAGTACTTC; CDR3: CASMRVQETQYF
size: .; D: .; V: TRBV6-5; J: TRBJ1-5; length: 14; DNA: TGTGCCAGCGGGGGAGTTTATAGCAATCAGCCCCAGCATTTT; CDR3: CASGGVYSNQPQHF
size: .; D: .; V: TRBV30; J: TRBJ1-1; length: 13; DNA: TGTGCCTGGAGTGTGGGCCCTAACACTGAAGCTTTCTTT; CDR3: CAWSVGPNTEAFF
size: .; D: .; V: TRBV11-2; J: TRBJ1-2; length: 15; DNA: TGTGCCAGCAGCTTAGTGTTAGGTGGAGCAGGAGGCTACACCTTC; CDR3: CASSLVLGGAGGYTF
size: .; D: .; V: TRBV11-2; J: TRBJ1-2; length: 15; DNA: TGTGCCAGCAGCTTGGGCAGGGTAGCGAACTATGGCTACACCTTC; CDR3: CASSLGRVANYGYTF
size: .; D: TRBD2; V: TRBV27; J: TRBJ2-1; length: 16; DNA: TGTGCCAGCAGTTTTGGACTAGCGGGAGGTGGCAATGAGCAGTTCTTC; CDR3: CASSFGLAGGGNEQFF
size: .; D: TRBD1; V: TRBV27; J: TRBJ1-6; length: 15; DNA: TGTGCCAGCAGTTCTACAGGGGTAGTAAATTCACCCCTCCACTTT; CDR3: CASSSTGVVNSPLHF
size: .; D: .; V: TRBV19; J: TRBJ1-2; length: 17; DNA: TGTGCCAGCACCGTTTCCGCCGGGTGGTCTGCTGGCTATGGCTACACCTTC; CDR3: CASTVSAGWSAGYGYTF
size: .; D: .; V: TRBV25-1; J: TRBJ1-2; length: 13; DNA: TGTGCCAGCAGTGAAGGAACGGCTCTGGGCTACACCTTC; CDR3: CASSEGTALGYTF